What follows is one T cell receptor (beta chain) and its context. The data were obtained in a study of blood T cell repertoires in COVID-19. Clones were read by immunoSEQ multiplex PCR, and TCRdb kept only the in-frame ones, dropping some. The sample lists over 90,000 clones; approximately 86% were seen once. This sequence was found in a human donor in a cohort sampled during active COVID-19. Specimen: peripheral blood.

CDR3 region: CSARRGYEQYF. The CDR3 DNA reads as TGCAGTGCTAGAAGGGGCTACGAGCAGTACTTC. The gene calls are TRBV20-1 and TRBJ2-7, with D possibly matching TRBD1 (5 bases). The CDR3 spans 11 residues. Trimming took off 2 bases at V and 3 bases at J, with 5 bases between the two ends. The V gene's germline CDR1 is DFQATT and CDR2 SNEGSKA (reference sequence).